This T cell receptor (beta chain) emerged from a study of cytomegalovirus exposure and HLA in healthy donors. A word on this clone: Its antigen is unknown.

The CDR3 totals 16 residues. Trimming took off 5 bases at V and 0 bases at J, with 11 bases between the two ends. The germline CDR1 and CDR2 sequences are SEHNR and FQNEAQ (reference sequence). Study results and caveats: Altogether, about 160 TCR beta chains were recorded as cytomegalovirus-associated. Previous analysis showed most TCR beta V segments were productive about 87% or about 30% of the time. A later analysis reportedly found fewer N-insertions in an Asian-associated ancestry cluster than the roughly 670-donor mean.

PCR used 60 Vbeta primers and 13 Jbeta primers. Generated by immunoSEQ multiplex PCR, the TCRdb table keeps only in-frame clones and is missing some. The sample shows around 200,000 clones, approximately 80% of them seen only once. The sequencing input was PBMCs. The origin of this receptor is a boy aged 5-17 years in good health and CMV-seronegative. The V and J genes are TRBV7-9 and TRBJ1-6, with TRBD1 as a possible D gene (6 bases). The CDR3 DNA is TGTGCCAGCAGCAGGACAGCCTACTCCTATAATTCACCCCTCCACTTT. Protein sequence: CASSRTAYSYNSPLHF.